Sequencing of this T cell receptor (beta chain) was carried out in a study of shared clonotypes between healthy human individuals. Study-wide background: Three plates each covered CD4 naive and memory; CD8 naive two, CD8 memory one. Study findings and constraints: The study found lower generation probabilities in non-shared clonotypes than in those shared by all four donors.

Notes on this clone: Its antigen remains unidentified.

V lost 6 bases and J lost 4; bases outside the gene matches: 4. From germline, CDR1 is MNHEY and CDR2 SMNVEV (reference sequence). This CDR3 spans 15 amino acids. Sorted-subset replicate PCR reactions were performed with approximately 200 ng DNA, corresponding to roughly 29,000 T cell genomes. Only in-frame clones appear in the TCRdb table, and some are missing; sequencing was by immunoSEQ multiplex PCR. Seen here are some 1.5 million clones, around 98% observed once, and the top ten hold 0.4% to 0.55%. The V and J genes are TRBV27 and TRBJ2-3; TRBD2 aligns across 13 bases. This receptor was taken from a man younger than 45 in good health. The sequenced material came from naive CD4+ T cells sorted from blood. Specified subset: CD45RA+ positively selected. The CDR3 DNA reads TGTGCCAGCAGACTACTAGCGGGAGGGCCAGATACGCAGTATTTT. Its protein product is CASRLLAGGPDTQYF.